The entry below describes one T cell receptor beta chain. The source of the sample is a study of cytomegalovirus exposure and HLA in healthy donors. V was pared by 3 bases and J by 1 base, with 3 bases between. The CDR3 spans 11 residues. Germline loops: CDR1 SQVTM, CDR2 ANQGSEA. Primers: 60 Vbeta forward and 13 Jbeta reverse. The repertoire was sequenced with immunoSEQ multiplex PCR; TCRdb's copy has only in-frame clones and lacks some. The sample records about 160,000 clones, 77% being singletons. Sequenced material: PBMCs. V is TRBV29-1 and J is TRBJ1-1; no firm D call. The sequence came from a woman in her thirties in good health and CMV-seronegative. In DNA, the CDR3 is TGCAGCGTTGATAAGAACACTGAAGCTTTCTTT. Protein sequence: CSVDKNTEAFF.